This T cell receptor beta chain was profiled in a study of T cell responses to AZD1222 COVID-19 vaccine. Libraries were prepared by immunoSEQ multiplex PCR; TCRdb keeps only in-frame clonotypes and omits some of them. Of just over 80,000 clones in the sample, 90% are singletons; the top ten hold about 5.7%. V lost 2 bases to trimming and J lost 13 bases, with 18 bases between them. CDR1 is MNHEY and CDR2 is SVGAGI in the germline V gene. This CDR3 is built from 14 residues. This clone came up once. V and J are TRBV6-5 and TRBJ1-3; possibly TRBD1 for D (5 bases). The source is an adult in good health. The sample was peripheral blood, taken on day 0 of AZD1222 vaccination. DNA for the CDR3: TGTGCCAGCAGTTACGACACTACCAGGGTGGTAATATATTTT. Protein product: CASSYDTTRVVIYF.